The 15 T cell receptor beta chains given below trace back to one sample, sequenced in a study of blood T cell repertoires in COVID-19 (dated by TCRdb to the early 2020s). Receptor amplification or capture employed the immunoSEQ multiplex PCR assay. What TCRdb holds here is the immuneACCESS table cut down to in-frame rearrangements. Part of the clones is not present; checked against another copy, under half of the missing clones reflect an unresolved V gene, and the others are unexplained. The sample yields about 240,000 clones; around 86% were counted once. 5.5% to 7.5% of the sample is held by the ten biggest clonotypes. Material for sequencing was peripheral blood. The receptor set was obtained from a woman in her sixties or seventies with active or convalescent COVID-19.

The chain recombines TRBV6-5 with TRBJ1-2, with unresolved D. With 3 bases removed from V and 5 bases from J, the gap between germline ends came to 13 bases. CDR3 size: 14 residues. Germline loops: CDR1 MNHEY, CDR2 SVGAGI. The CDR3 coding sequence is TGTGCCAGCAGTTATCATGGGGAGGGTTATGGCTACACCTTC. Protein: CASSYHGEGYGYTF.

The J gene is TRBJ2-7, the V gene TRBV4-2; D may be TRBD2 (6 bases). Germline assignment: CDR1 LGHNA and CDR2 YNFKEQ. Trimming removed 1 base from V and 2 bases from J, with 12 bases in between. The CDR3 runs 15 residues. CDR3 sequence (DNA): TGTGCCAGCAGCCAAGGGACCGGGACTCCCTACGAGCAGTACTTC. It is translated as CASSQGTGTPYEQYF.

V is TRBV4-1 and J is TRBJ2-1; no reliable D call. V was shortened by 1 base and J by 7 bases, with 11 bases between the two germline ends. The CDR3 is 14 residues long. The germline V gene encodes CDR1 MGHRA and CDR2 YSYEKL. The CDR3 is CASSQVLRENEQFF. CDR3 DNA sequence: TGCGCCAGCAGCCAAGTTTTGCGTGAGAATGAGCAGTTCTTC.

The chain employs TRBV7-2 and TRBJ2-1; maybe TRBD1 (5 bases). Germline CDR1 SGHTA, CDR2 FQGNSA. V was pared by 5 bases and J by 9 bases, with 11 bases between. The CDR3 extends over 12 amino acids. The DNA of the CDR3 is TGTGCCAGCAGCATCGACCAGGGTGAGCAGTTCTTC. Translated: CASSIDQGEQFF.

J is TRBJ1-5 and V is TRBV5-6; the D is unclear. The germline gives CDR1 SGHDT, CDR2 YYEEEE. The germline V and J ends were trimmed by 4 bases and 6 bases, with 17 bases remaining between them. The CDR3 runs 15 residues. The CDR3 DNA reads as TGTGCCAGCAGCCCTACTGCGAGCGCAAGTCAGCCCCAGCATTTT. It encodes CASSPTASASQPQHF.

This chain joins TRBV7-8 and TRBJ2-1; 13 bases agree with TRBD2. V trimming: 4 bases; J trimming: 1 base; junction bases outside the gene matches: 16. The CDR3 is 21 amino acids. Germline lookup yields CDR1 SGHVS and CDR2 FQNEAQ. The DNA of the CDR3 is TGTGCCAGCAGCTCCCCAAGGGTTTTGACTAGCGGGGGGTATTCCTACAATGAGCAGTTCTTC. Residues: CASSSPRVLTSGGYSYNEQFF.

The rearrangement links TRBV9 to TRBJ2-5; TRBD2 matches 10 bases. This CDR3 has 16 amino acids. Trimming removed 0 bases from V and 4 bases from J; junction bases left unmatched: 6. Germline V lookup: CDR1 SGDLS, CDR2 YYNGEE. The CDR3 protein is CASSVDSGGAGETQYF. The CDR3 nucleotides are TGTGCCAGCAGCGTAGACAGCGGGGGGGCCGGAGAGACCCAGTACTTC.

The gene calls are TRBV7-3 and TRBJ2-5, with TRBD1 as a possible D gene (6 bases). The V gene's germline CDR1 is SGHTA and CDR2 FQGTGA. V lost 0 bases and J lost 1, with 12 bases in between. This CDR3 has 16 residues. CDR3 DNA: TGTGCCAGCAGCTTAACGGGGGCAGGGTCCCAAGAGACCCAGTACTTC. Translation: CASSLTGAGSQETQYF.

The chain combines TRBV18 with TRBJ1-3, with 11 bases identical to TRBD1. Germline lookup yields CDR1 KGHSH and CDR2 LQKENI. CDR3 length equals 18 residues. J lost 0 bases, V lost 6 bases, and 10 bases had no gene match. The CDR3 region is CASSSITGTGGSGNTIYF. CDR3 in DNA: TGTGCCAGCTCGTCGATTACAGGGACAGGGGGCTCTGGAAACACCATATATTTT.

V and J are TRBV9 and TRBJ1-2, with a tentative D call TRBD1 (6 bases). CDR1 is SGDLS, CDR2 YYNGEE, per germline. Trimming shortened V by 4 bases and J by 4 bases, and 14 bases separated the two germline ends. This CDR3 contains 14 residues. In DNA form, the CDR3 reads TGTGCCAGCAGCCTTCAACAGGGCCTCTATGGCTACACCTTC. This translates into CASSLQQGLYGYTF.

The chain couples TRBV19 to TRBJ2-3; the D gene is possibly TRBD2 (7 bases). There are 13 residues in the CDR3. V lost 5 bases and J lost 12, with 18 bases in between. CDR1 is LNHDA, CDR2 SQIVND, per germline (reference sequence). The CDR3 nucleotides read TGTGCCAGTAGTGGAACCTGGGGGGGCCGCCAGTATTTT. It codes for CASSGTWGGRQYF.

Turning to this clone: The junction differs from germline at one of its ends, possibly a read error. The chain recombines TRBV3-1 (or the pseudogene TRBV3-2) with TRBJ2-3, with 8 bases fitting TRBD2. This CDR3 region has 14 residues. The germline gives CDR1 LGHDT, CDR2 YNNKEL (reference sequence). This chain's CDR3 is CATSSGGSTDTQYF. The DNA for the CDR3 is TGTGCCACCAGCAGCGGGGGCAGCACAGATACGCAGTATTTT.

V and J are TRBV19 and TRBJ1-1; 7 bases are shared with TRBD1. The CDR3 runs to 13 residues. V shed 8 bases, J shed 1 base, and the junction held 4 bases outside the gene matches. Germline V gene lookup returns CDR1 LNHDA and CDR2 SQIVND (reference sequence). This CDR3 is CASGQVRNTEAFF. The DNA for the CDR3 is TGTGCCAGTGGACAGGTTCGGAACACTGAAGCTTTCTTT.

The CDR3 DNA reads TGTGCCAGCAGTTACACAGGGACAGGGGAACAGTACTTC. Its protein is CASSYTGTGEQYF. V is TRBV6-2 or TRBV6-3 and J is TRBJ2-7; 10 bases agree with TRBD1. CDR3 length: 13 amino acids. The junction had 5 bases not matched to a gene; V was cut back by 2 bases and J by 10 bases. CDR1 and CDR2 (germline): MNHEY, SVGEGT.

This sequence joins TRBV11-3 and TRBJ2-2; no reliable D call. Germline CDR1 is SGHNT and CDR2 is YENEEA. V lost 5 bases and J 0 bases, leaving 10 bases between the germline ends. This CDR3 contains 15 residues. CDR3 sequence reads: CASSQLLTNTGELFF. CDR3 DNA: TGTGCCAGCAGCCAACTATTAACGAACACCGGGGAGCTGTTTTTT. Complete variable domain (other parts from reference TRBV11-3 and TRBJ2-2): EAGVVQSPRYKIIEKKQPVAFWCNPISGHNTLYWYLQNLGQGPELLIRYENEEAVDDSQLPKDRFSAERLKGVDSTLKIQPAELGDSAVYLCASSQLLTNTGELFFGEGSRLTVL.